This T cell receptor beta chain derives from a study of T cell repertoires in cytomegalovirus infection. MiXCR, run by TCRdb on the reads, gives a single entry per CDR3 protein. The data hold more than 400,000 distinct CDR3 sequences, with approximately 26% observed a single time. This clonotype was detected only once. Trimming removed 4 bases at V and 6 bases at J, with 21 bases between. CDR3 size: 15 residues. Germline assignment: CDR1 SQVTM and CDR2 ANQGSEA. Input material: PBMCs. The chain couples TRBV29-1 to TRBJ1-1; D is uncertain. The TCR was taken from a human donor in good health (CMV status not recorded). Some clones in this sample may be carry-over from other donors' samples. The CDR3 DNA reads TGCAGCGTTGCAGAGGGTTGGAGGATTAGCGCTGAAGCTTTCTTT. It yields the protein CSVAEGWRISAEAFF.